One sample yielded the 5 T cell receptor beta chains listed below, sequenced in a study of T cell clones after liver transplantation. Sequenced by immunoSEQ multiplex PCR; TCRdb stores in-frame clones only, minus some. This table has approximately 72,000 clones, roughly 90% appearing once. Sequenced here: CD4+ T cells from blood, sampled before liver transplant. Receptors were obtained from a human donor who received a liver transplant.

The chain carries TRBV25-1 and TRBJ2-2; D is ambiguous. Germline CDR1 reads MGHDK; CDR2 reads SYGVNS. The CDR3 spans 15 residues. Trimming removed 3 bases at V and 6 bases at J, with 14 bases between. In DNA, the CDR3 is TGTGCCAGCAGTGAGGTCGGGTCACTCGCCGGGGAGCTGTTTTTT. Its protein product is CASSEVGSLAGELFF. The variable domain in full, completed from reference TRBV25-1 and TRBJ2-2, reads EADIYQTPRYLVIGTGKKITLECSQTMGHDKMYWYQQDPGMELHLIHYSYGVNSTEKGDLSSESTVSRIRTEHFPLTLESARPSHTSQYLCASSEVGSLAGELFFGEGSRLTVL.

The V and J genes are TRBV28 and TRBJ2-2, with D perhaps TRBD1 (6 bases). Looked up from germline, CDR1 is MDHEN and CDR2 is SYDVKM. V dropped 10 bases and J dropped 7 bases, with 10 bases sitting between them. This CDR3 has 11 residues. CDR3 DNA sequence: TGTGCCACAAACAGGGACGGGGAGCTGTTTTTT. As protein: CATNRDGELFF.

This clone was observed a handful of times. The chain employs TRBV5-1 and TRBJ1-1; 7 bases align to TRBD1. The CDR3 contains 14 residues. In germline, CDR1 is SGHRS, CDR2 YFSETQ. The V segment lost 4 bases and the J segment 2 bases; nucleotides outside the gene matches: 5. The CDR3 nucleotides read TGCGCCAGCAGCAGTAACAGGGGAAACACTGAAGCTTTCTTT. It yields the protein CASSSNRGNTEAFF.

This clone was picked up a small number of times. This chain connects TRBV5-1 to TRBJ1-1; D remains unclear. CDR3 size: 14 residues. V dropped 4 bases and J dropped 4 bases, with 14 bases sitting between them. The V gene's germline CDR1 is SGHRS and CDR2 YFSETQ. The CDR3 here is CASSADTVVTEAFF. CDR3 DNA sequence: TGCGCCAGCAGCGCCGACACAGTTGTCACTGAAGCTTTCTTT.

This rearrangement joins TRBV5-5 to TRBJ1-2; D not resolved. Germline values: CDR1 SGHKS, CDR2 YYEKEE (reference sequence). Trimming pared 6 bases from V and 4 bases from J, leaving 19 bases between. The CDR3 has 15 residues. The CDR3 DNA reads as TGTGCCAGCACTAAGGGTTCGCGAAAGACCTATGGCTACACCTTC. Translated, it gives CASTKGSRKTYGYTF. Looking up the rest from reference TRBV5-5 and TRBJ1-2 gives the full variable domain: DAGVTQSPTHLIKTRGQQVTLRCSPISGHKSVSWYQQVLGQGPQFIFQYYEKEERGRGNFPDRFSARQFPNYSSELNVNALLLGDSALYLCASTKGSRKTYGYTFGSGTRLTVV.